The next 21 T cell receptor beta chains were all read from a single sample in a study of T-cell reconstitution after alpha-beta-depleted transplantation in children. TCRbeta library preparation incorporated unique molecular identifiers. TCRdb reprocessed the PCR reads via MiXCR and lists one record per CDR3 protein. The sample consists of hundreds of thousands of distinct CDR3 sequences, roughly 13% of them appearing once. Specimen: PBMCs, mostly from graft donor cells, collected 360 days after TCRalphabeta/CD19-depleted stem cell transplant. These receptors all come from a male patient younger than 18 who had a stem cell transplant for acute myeloid leukemia, so the T cells may come from the graft donor.

This clonotype was detected only a few times. The chain couples TRBV7-9 to TRBJ2-1; D unclear. Germline CDR1 is SEHNR and CDR2 is FQNEAQ (reference sequence). V shed 5 bases and J shed 7 bases, with 18 bases lying between them. CDR3 length: 15 amino acids. The CDR3 sequence: CASSLPGIRGNEQFF. The CDR3 DNA is TGTGCCAGCAGCCTTCCCGGTATTCGCGGTAATGAGCAGTTCTTC.

A few counts support this clonotype. The chain joins TRBV9 to TRBJ2-7; 8 bases map to TRBD1. Looked up from germline, CDR1 is SGDLS and CDR2 is YYNGEE. J lost 4 bases, V lost 0 bases, and 18 bases had no gene match. The CDR3 loop spans 19 amino acids. CDR3 loop: CASSVEGQGALGPPYEQYF. In nucleotides, the CDR3 is TGTGCCAGCAGCGTAGAGGGGCAGGGGGCGCTTGGGCCCCCTTACGAGCAGTACTTC.

This clonotype was counted at least ten times. In DNA form, the CDR3 reads TGTGCCAGCAGTTCGGGCCAGTTATACGAGCAGTACTTC. Protein sequence: CASSSGQLYEQYF. The chain recombines TRBV6-2 or TRBV6-3 with TRBJ2-7, with D unresolved. The germline V gene encodes CDR1 MNHEY and CDR2 SVGEGT. Trimming took off 4 bases at V and 4 bases at J, with 11 bases between the two ends. The CDR3 has 13 residues.

This chain links TRBV5-1 with TRBJ2-3, with D unclear. There are 15 residues in the CDR3. Per germline, CDR1 SGHRS and CDR2 YFSETQ. The germline V and J ends were trimmed by 0 bases and 2 bases, with 10 bases remaining between them. The CDR3 DNA reads as TGCGCCAGCAGCTTGGAATCGATCTTCACAGATACGCAGTATTTT. This sequence encodes CASSLESIFTDTQYF.

This clonotype has only a few counts. The chain carries TRBV18 and TRBJ2-4; 9 nucleotides align to TRBD1. The junction had 10 bases not matched to a gene; V was cut back by 7 bases and J by 9 bases. The CDR3 is 14 residues long. Germline lookup yields CDR1 KGHSH and CDR2 LQKENI. CDR3 DNA: TGTGCCAGCTGGAAGACAGGGGGTGGTGGCATTCAGTACTTC. Translating gives CASWKTGGGGIQYF. Looking up the rest from reference TRBV18 and TRBJ2-4 gives the full variable domain: NAGVMQNPRHLVRRRGQEARLRCSPMKGHSHVYWYRQLPEEGLKFMVYLQKENIIDESGMPKERFSAEFPKEGPSILRIQQVVRGDSAAYFCASWKTGGGGIQYFGAGTRLSVL.

The chain links TRBV7-2 to TRBJ2-1; D is uncertain. Germline V gives CDR1 SGHTA, CDR2 FQGNSA. The V gene lost 0 bases and the J gene lost 9 bases, with 6 bases spanning the gap. CDR3 length: 12 amino acids. The CDR3 DNA reads as TGTGCCAGCAGCTTAGCCTTTTTTGAGCAGTTCTTC. This encodes CASSLAFFEQFF.

V usage is TRBV14 and J usage is TRBJ1-1; a weak D match, TRBD1 (5 bases). Looked up from germline, CDR1 is SGHDN and CDR2 is FVKESK. The length of the CDR3 is 16 residues. The ends were cut back, 1 base at V and 0 bases at J, with 12 bases in the middle. The CDR3 region has the DNA TGTGCCAGCAGCCAAGCTTCTGGGACCTTGAACACTGAAGCTTTCTTT. As protein: CASSQASGTLNTEAFF.

This clonotype was recorded a few times. The chain recombines TRBV12-3 or TRBV12-4 with TRBJ2-7, with a tentative D call TRBD2 (6 bases). V shed 3 bases and J shed 7 bases, with 16 bases lying between them. This CDR3 comprises 14 residues. The DNA for the CDR3 is TGTGCCAGCAGTTTGGGCGGGGCTAGAGGTGAGCAGTACTTC. Translating gives CASSLGGARGEQYF.

This clonotype has a handful of counts. CDR3 DNA sequence: TGCAGTGCTAGCCACGACAGTTTGAACACTGAAGCTTTCTTT. It is translated as CSASHDSLNTEAFF. This sequence joins TRBV20-1 and TRBJ1-1, with D maybe TRBD1 (5 bases). V was clipped by 3 bases and J by 0 bases, with 11 bases between them. The CDR3 contains 14 residues. The germline gives CDR1 DFQATT, CDR2 SNEGSKA (reference sequence).

The chain carries TRBV29-1 and TRBJ1-2, with D possibly being TRBD1 (6 bases). The CDR3 length is 13 residues. Between the trimmed V and J ends, which lost 4 bases and 5 bases, there was a span of 14 bases. CDR1 and CDR2 from the germline V gene are SQVTM and ANQGSEA. In DNA form, the CDR3 reads TGCAGCGTTGGGACAGTTTTCCTTTATGGCTACACCTTC. This gives the protein CSVGTVFLYGYTF.

This clonotype has ten or more counts. At one end the junction does not follow the germline gene, possibly because of a read error. The chain couples TRBV20-1 to TRBJ1-6; TRBD1 agrees at 7 bases. Germline CDR1 DFQATT, CDR2 SNEGSKA (reference sequence). The CDR3 is made up of 16 amino acids. CDR3 bases: TGCAGTGCGAGAGGGGGCCATAGCTCCTATAATTCACCCCTCCACTTT. Residues: CSARGGHSSYNSPLHF.

The V and J genes are TRBV12-3 or TRBV12-4 and TRBJ1-5; D is possibly TRBD1 (6 bases). The CDR3 is 15 residues long. Deletions cut 0 bases from V and 6 bases from J, with 12 bases between. The CDR3 region is CASSLARGFGQPQHF. DNA for the CDR3: TGTGCCAGCAGTTTAGCGAGGGGGTTCGGTCAGCCCCAGCATTTT.

V is TRBV25-1 and J is TRBJ2-4, with 7 bases fitting TRBD2. V shed 9 bases, J shed 6 bases, and the junction held 5 bases outside the gene matches. Germline-derived CDR1 and CDR2 are MGHDK and SYGVNS. There are 12 residues in the CDR3. CDR3 coding DNA: TGTGCCAGTAGGGACTACTCAAACATTCAGTACTTC. This translates into CASRDYSNIQYF.

The CDR3 region is CASSLARTGIIEQYF. CDR3 nucleotide sequence: TGTGCCAGCAGCTTAGCCCGGACAGGGATTATCGAGCAGTACTTC. The chain has TRBV7-2 and TRBJ2-7; 8 bases align to TRBD1. The CDR3 has 15 residues. J gave up 6 bases and V 0 bases, and 7 bases lay outside the gene matches. Germline lookup yields CDR1 SGHTA and CDR2 FQGNSA.

This clonotype was detected only a few times. This sequence joins TRBV29-1 and TRBJ2-3; weak D call: TRBD2 (5 bases). V was pared by 5 bases and J by 0 bases, with 12 bases between. This CDR3 has 14 residues. Germline loops: CDR1 SQVTM, CDR2 ANQGSEA. CDR3 sequence: CSVQIARSTDTQYF. CDR3 in DNA: TGCAGCGTTCAAATAGCGAGAAGCACAGATACGCAGTATTTT.

V and J are TRBV5-1 and TRBJ2-7; unclear D gene. The CDR3 loop spans 16 amino acids. Germline CDR1 reads SGHRS; CDR2 reads YFSETQ. V was pared by 0 bases and J by 2 bases, with 15 bases between. The CDR3 spells CASSLGRTVKTYEQYF. CDR3 bases: TGCGCCAGCAGCTTGGGCCGAACCGTAAAAACCTACGAGCAGTACTTC.

The chain employs TRBV28 and TRBJ2-7, with unresolved D. V was pared by 2 bases and J by 2 bases, with 10 bases between. Germline V gives CDR1 MDHEN, CDR2 SYDVKM. The length of the CDR3 is 14 residues. The CDR3 DNA reads as TGTGCCAGCAGTTTAGGCTTTGACCCCTACGAGCAGTACTTC. This codes for CASSLGFDPYEQYF.

The rearrangement links TRBV28 to TRBJ2-7; 7 positions agree with TRBD2. The V and J ends lost 6 bases and 6 bases, in that order; junction bases with no gene match: 14. Germline CDR1 and CDR2: MDHEN and SYDVKM. The CDR3 runs to 15 residues. This CDR3 is CASRTPTGTTGEQYF. Written as DNA, the CDR3 is TGTGCCAGCAGGACCCCAACCGGGACTACCGGCGAGCAGTACTTC. Supplemented by reference TRBV28 and TRBJ2-7, the full variable domain reads DVKVTQSSRYLVKRTGEKVFLECVQDMDHENMFWYRQDPGLGLRLIYFSYDVKMKEKGDIPEGYSVSREKKERFSLILESASTNQTSMYLCASRTPTGTTGEQYFGPGTRLTVT.

A few counts support this clonotype. This rearrangement joins TRBV10-3 to TRBJ2-1, with 10 bases lining up with TRBD1. Per the germline V gene, CDR1 is ENHRY and CDR2 is SYGVKD. J was trimmed by 2 bases and V by 6 bases; bases with no gene match: 4. The CDR3 totals 15 residues. The CDR3 reads CAIRGDRGAYNEQFF. The CDR3 DNA sequence: TGTGCCATCAGGGGGGACAGGGGCGCCTACAATGAGCAGTTCTTC.

This rearrangement joins TRBV20-1 to TRBJ2-2, with a weak D call TRBD2 (5 bases). Germline lookup yields CDR1 DFQATT and CDR2 SNEGSKA (reference sequence). The CDR3 loop spans 16 amino acids. The V end was cut by 1 base, the J end by 6 bases, with 18 bases between. In DNA form, the CDR3 reads TGCAGTGCTAGAGTGGCGGGCCTAATAGATTCCGGGGAGCTGTTTTTT. It is translated as CSARVAGLIDSGELFF.

The chain employs TRBV12-3 or TRBV12-4 and TRBJ2-5; TRBD1 aligns across 7 bases. The CDR3 totals 17 residues. V shed 5 bases and J 1 base; nucleotides not matched to a gene: 13. CDR3 DNA: TGTGCCAGCAGTAATCGACAGGGTTCGCGGGTCCAAGAGACCCAGTACTTC. Translation: CASSNRQGSRVQETQYF.